This TCR beta chain appears in the sequencing data of a study of cytomegalovirus exposure and HLA in healthy donors. A word on this clone: As yet, its antigen is unknown.

60 Vbeta and 13 Jbeta primers were used in PCR. Using immunoSEQ multiplex PCR, the repertoire was profiled, and TCRdb retains in-frame clones only, with some absent. The sample contains fewer than 150,000 clones, about 78% of which appear only once. Trimming shortened V by 6 bases and J by 5 bases, and 11 bases separated the two germline ends. Germline V gene lookup returns CDR1 SGHTA and CDR2 FQGNSA. The CDR3 has 12 amino acids. The study, taken as a whole, reports: HLA alleles were associated with some 17,000 TCR beta sequences in a later analysis at 0.05 false discovery rate. Accurate prediction of most subjects' HLA-A and HLA-B alleles from TCR beta sequences was reported. CMV serostatus was the only recorded immune exposure for donors. The authors enumerated over 150 TCR beta chains as linked to cytomegalovirus.

The chain combines TRBV7-2 with TRBJ2-7, with D perhaps TRBD1 (6 bases). The clonotype originates from a man in his forties or fifties in good health and CMV-seronegative. Sequencing was done on a sample of PBMCs. This chain's CDR3 is CASSSTGNEQYF. The DNA of the CDR3 is TGTGCCAGCAGTTCTACAGGGAACGAGCAGTACTTC.